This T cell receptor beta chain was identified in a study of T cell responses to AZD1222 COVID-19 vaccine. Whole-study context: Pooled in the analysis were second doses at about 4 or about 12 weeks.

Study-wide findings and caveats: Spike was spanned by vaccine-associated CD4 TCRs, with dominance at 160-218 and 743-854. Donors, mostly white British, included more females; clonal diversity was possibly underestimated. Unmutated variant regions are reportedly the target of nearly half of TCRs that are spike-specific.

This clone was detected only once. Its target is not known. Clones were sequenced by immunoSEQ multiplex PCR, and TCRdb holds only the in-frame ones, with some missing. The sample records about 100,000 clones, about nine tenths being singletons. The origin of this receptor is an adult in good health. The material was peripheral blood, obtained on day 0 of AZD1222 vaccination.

CDR3 DNA: TGTGCCAGCAGTTTCTCCTCCGGGGGGAACACTGAAGCTTTCTTT. It codes for CASSFSSGGNTEAFF. V gene TRBV28 combines with J gene TRBJ1-1; maybe TRBD1 (5 bases). Looked up from germline, CDR1 is MDHEN and CDR2 is SYDVKM. The CDR3 spans 15 residues. V was trimmed by 3 bases and J by 1 base, leaving 12 bases between them.